In its sample, the clone carrying this TCR beta chain was seen a few times. Its antigen is unknown. Expressed TCRB transcripts were sequenced, since all the RNA that had been isolated was reverse transcribed. There were 3 million to 4 million reads on average in the naive, central memory and regulatory T cell samples. Clones were read by immunoSEQ multiplex PCR, and TCRdb kept only the in-frame ones, dropping some. The repertoire holds approximately 150,000 clones, with about 10% as singletons. Stem cell-like memory, regulatory, central memory and naive CD4+ cells were sorted via CD45RO/CCR7/CD25/CD127/CD95/CD27. These data originate in a study of beta chain features in type 1 diabetes. Study-wide context: Age, gender and cell yields were similar between patients and healthy donors.

Broader study findings: Patients' naive, central memory and Treg TCRB repertoires seemed closer to one another than those of healthy donors.

V gave up 4 bases and J gave up 6 bases; unmatched junction bases: 6. The germline gives CDR1 SGHTA, CDR2 FQGNSA. CDR3 length: 16 residues. Sample: naive CD4+ T cells from blood. The chain employs TRBV7-2 and TRBJ2-3; 14 bases fit TRBD2. The TCR was taken from a man younger than 35 in good health. The CDR3 DNA reads TGTGCCAGCAGCTCCCGACTAGCGGGGGGGGCGGATACGCAGTATTTT. Translating it yields CASSSRLAGGADTQYF. Filled out from reference TRBV7-2 and TRBJ2-3, the complete variable domain reads GAGVSQSPSNKVTEKGKDVELRCDPISGHTALYWYRQSLGQGLEFLIYFQGNSAPDKSGLPSDRFSAERTGGSVSTLTIQRTQQEDSAVYLCASSSRLAGGADTQYFGPGTRLTVL.